This entry lists 4 T cell receptor beta chains sequenced from one sample in a study of T cell responses to AZD1222 COVID-19 vaccine. Libraries were prepared by immunoSEQ multiplex PCR; TCRdb keeps only in-frame clonotypes and omits some of them. The sample includes about 110,000 clones, 88% of them seen just once. Here the sequenced sample was peripheral blood, taken on day 0 of AZD1222 vaccination. The receptor set was obtained from an adult in good health.

J is TRBJ1-1 and V is TRBV5-8; TRBD1 agrees at 8 bases. CDR3 length equals 15 residues. CDR1 and CDR2 (germline): SGHTS, YDEGEE. After removal of 7 bases from V and 7 bases from J, the junction contained 15 bases not matched to a gene. The DNA of the CDR3 is TGTGCCAGCCCCAGGCCGACAGGGGTCTCTTTTGAAGCTTTCTTT. Translating gives CASPRPTGVSFEAFF.

This rearrangement joins TRBV27 to TRBJ1-1, with TRBD1 matching over 7 bases. J gave up 6 bases and V 6 bases, and 7 bases lay outside the gene matches. CDR1 and CDR2 from the germline V gene are MNHEY and SMNVEV (reference sequence). The CDR3 sequence is 13 residues long. Here the CDR3 DNA reads TGTGCCAGCAGATCCTTAGGGGGCGCTGAAGCTTTCTTT. The encoded protein is CASRSLGGAEAFF.

The chain links TRBV12-2 to TRBJ2-7; the table's D call TRBD2 went unverified against the DNA. TRBV12-2 is a listed pseudogene. The CDR3 runs 16 residues. CDR3 nucleotides: TGTGCAAGTCGCTTAGAGATGCGGGGATACTCCTACGAGCAGTACTTC. This gives the protein CASRLEMRGYSYEQYF.

This chain uses TRBV9 with TRBJ1-6, with a possible D match to TRBD1 (5 bases). This CDR3 contains 17 residues. V shed 0 bases and J shed 8 bases, with 18 bases lying between them. Germline V gene lookup returns CDR1 SGDLS and CDR2 YYNGEE. As DNA, the CDR3 is TGTGCCAGCAGCGTAGGGTCTCAGCCAGGGATGGATTCACCCCTCCACTTT. Protein sequence: CASSVGSQPGMDSPLHF.